This T cell receptor (beta chain) came from a study of blood T cell repertoires in COVID-19. TCRdb's copy holds only in-frame clones and misses some; the assay was immunoSEQ multiplex PCR. Here the sample spans about 170,000 clones, approximately 86% being singletons. This clonotype was sampled from a man aged 55-75 years who had recovered from COVID-19. Sequencing was performed on peripheral blood.

CDR3 nucleotides: TGCGCCAGCAGCTTGGATCCACAGTTCTCCTATAATTCACCCCTCCACTTT. It yields the protein CASSLDPQFSYNSPLHF. This rearrangement joins TRBV5-1 to TRBJ1-6; D gene ambiguous. This CDR3 region has 17 residues. Germline V gene lookup returns CDR1 SGHRS and CDR2 YFSETQ. Trimming removed 0 bases from V and 0 bases from J, with 10 bases in between.